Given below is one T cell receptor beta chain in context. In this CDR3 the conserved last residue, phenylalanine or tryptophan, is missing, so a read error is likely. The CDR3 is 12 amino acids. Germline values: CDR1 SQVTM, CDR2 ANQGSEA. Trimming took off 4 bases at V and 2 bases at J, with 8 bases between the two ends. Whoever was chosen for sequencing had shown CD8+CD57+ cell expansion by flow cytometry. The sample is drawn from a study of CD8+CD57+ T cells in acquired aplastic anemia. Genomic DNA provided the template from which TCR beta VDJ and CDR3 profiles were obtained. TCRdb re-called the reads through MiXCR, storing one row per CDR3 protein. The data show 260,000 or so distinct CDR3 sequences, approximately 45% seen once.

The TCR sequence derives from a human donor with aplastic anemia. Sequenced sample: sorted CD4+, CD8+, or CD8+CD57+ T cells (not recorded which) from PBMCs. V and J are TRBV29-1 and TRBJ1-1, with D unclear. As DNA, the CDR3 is TGCAGCGTTGGAAGTCATAACACTGAAGCTTTCTCT. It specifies CSVGSHNTEAFS.